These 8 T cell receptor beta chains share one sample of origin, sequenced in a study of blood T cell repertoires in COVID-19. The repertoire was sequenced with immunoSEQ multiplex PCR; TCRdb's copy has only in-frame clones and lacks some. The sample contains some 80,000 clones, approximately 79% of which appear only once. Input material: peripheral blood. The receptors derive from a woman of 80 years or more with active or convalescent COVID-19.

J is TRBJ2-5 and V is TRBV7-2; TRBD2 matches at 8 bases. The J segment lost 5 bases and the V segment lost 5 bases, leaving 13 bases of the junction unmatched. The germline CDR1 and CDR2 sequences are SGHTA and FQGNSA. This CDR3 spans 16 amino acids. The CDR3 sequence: CASSPSGGKIGETQYF. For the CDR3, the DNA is TGTGCCAGCAGCCCCTCGGGGGGGAAAATAGGCGAGACCCAGTACTTC. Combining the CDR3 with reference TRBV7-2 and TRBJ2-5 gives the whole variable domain GAGVSQSPSNKVTEKGKDVELRCDPISGHTALYWYRQSLGQGLEFLIYFQGNSAPDKSGLPSDRFSAERTGGSVSTLTIQRTQQEDSAVYLCASSPSGGKIGETQYFGPGTRLLVL.

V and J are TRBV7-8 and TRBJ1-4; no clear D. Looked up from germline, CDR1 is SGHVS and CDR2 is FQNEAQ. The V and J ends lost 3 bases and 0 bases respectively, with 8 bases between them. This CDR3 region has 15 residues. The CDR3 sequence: CASSFNTATNEKLFF. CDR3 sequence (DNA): TGTGCCAGCAGCTTTAACACCGCAACTAATGAAAAACTGTTTTTT. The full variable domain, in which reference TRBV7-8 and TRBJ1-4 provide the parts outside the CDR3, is GAGVSQSPRYKVAKRGQDVALRCDPISGHVSLFWYQQALGQGPEFLTYFQNEAQLDKSGLPSDRFFAERPEGSVSTLKIQRTQQEDSAVYLCASSFNTATNEKLFFGSGTQLSVL.

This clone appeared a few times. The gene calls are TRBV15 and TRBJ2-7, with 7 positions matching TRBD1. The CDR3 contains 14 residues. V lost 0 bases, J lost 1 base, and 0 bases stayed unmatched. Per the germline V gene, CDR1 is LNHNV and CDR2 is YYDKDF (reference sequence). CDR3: CATSREGQSYEQYF. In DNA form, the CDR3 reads TGTGCCACCAGCAGAGAGGGACAGTCCTACGAGCAGTACTTC.

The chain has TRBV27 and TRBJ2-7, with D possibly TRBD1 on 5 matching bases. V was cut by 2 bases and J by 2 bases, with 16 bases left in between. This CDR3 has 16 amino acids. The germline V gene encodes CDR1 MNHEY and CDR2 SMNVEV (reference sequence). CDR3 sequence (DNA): TGTGCCAGCAGTTTACGTCCAGGGAAGAGGACCTACGAGCAGTACTTC. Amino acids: CASSLRPGKRTYEQYF.

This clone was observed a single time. The CDR3 loop reads CATSDPSHTGELFF. DNA for the CDR3: TGTGCCACCAGTGATCCTAGTCACACCGGGGAGCTGTTTTTT. The rearrangement links TRBV24-1 to TRBJ2-2; no clear D gene. The CDR3 runs to 14 residues. CDR1 and CDR2 (germline): KGHDR, SFDVKD. Trimming pared 3 bases from V and 3 bases from J, leaving 7 bases between.

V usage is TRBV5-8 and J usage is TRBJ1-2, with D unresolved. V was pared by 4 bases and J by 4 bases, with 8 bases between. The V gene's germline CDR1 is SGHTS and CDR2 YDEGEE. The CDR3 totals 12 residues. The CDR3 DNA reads TGTGCCAGCAGCCCCTCCTCCTATGGCTACACCTTC. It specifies CASSPSSYGYTF. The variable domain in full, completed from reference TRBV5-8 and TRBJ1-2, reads EAGVTQSPTHLIKTRGQQATLRCSPISGHTSVYWYQQALGLGLQFLLWYDEGEERNRGNFPPRFSGRQFPNYSSELNVNALELEDSALYLCASSPSSYGYTFGSGTRLTVV.

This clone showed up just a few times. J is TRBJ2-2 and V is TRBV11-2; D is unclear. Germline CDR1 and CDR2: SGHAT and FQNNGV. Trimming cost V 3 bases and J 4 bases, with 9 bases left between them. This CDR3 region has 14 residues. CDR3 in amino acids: CASSFMSPTGELFF. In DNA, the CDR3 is TGTGCCAGCAGCTTTATGAGCCCCACCGGGGAGCTGTTTTTT.

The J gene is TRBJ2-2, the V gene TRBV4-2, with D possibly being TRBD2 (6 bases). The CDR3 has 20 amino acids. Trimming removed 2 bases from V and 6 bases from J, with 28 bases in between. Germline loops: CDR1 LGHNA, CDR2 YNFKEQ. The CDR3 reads CASSQISTLRLAPFSGELFF. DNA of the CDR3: TGTGCCAGCAGCCAAATTTCGACCTTACGGCTAGCGCCTTTCTCCGGGGAGCTGTTTTTT.